These 10 T cell receptor beta chains were sequenced from one sample in a study of cytomegalovirus exposure and HLA in healthy donors. 60 Vbeta and 13 Jbeta primers were used in PCR. Sequenced by immunoSEQ multiplex PCR; TCRdb stores in-frame clones only, minus some. Of about 110,000 clones in the sample, 69% were seen once. The sequenced sample was PBMCs. The receptors originated from a woman between 65 and 79 years old in good health and CMV-seropositive.

This chain links TRBV27 with TRBJ2-7; 7 positions match TRBD1. V dropped 6 bases and J dropped 0; count of bases not matched to a gene: 5. Per germline, CDR1 MNHEY and CDR2 SMNVEV (reference sequence). The CDR3 sequence is 14 residues long. This chain's CDR3 is CASSPDRNSYEQYF. In nucleotides, the CDR3 is TGTGCCAGCAGCCCGGACAGGAACTCCTACGAGCAGTACTTC.

In this sample, this clone turned up once. The V gene is TRBV5-4, the J gene TRBJ2-1, with 7 bases identical to TRBD2. This CDR3 is 15 amino acids long. With V trimmed by 4 bases and J by 6 bases, 10 bases remained unmatched. Germline values: CDR1 SGHNT, CDR2 YYREEE (reference sequence). The CDR3 protein is CASSHGGEVVNEQFF. The CDR3, as DNA: TGTGCCAGCAGCCATGGGGGGGAAGTGGTCAATGAGCAGTTCTTC.

The gene calls are TRBV6-5 and TRBJ1-3; no definite D call. V lost 2 bases to trimming and J lost 2 bases, with 10 bases between them. This CDR3 is 15 amino acids long. Looked up from germline, CDR1 is MNHEY and CDR2 is SVGAGI. The CDR3 DNA reads TGTGCCAGCAGTTACGCCATAGAGGCTGGAAACACCATATATTTT. Translation gives CASSYAIEAGNTIYF.

The chain links TRBV18 to TRBJ1-6, with a weak D call TRBD1 (5 bases). The V end lost 2 bases, the J end lost 8 bases, and 10 bases lay between the germline ends. The CDR3 spans 14 residues. Germline CDR1 KGHSH, CDR2 LQKENI. The CDR3 DNA reads TGTGCCAGCTCACCAAGGGGTGAGGATTCACCCCTCCACTTT. Protein product: CASSPRGEDSPLHF.

The V and J genes are TRBV2 and TRBJ2-3, with D hard to call. The CDR3 runs 14 residues. The germline CDR1 and CDR2 sequences are SNHLY and FYNNEI. Trimming took 4 bases from V and 2 from J, leaving 10 bases between them. CDR3 protein: CASSVLTDTDTQYF. The CDR3 nucleotides read TGTGCCAGCAGTGTTTTAACAGACACAGATACGCAGTATTTT.

Only a few counts were recorded for this clone. CDR3 loop: CASSPWDRPNTEAFF. In nucleotides, the CDR3 is TGTGCCAGCAGCCCTTGGGACAGACCGAACACTGAAGCTTTCTTT. The chain employs TRBV9 and TRBJ1-1; TRBD1 matches at 7 bases. V was pared by 4 bases and J by 1 base, with 7 bases of the junction left unmatched. The CDR3 totals 15 residues. Germline CDR1 is SGDLS and CDR2 is YYNGEE.

The V gene is TRBV4-3, the J gene TRBJ1-4; D remains unclear. This CDR3 is 16 amino acids long. Trimming removed 0 bases from V and 0 bases from J, with 8 bases in between. The germline CDR1 and CDR2 sequences are LGHNA and YSLEER. The CDR3, as DNA: TGCGCCAGCAGCCAAGATGGAGCTGCAACTAATGAAAAACTGTTTTTT. Translating it yields CASSQDGAATNEKLFF.

This chain uses TRBV7-9 with TRBJ1-2; possibly TRBD1 for D (5 bases). V was trimmed by 3 bases and J by 3 bases, leaving 11 bases between them. The CDR3 runs to 14 residues. Germline-derived CDR1 and CDR2 are SEHNR and FQNEAQ (reference sequence). CDR3 protein: CASSLDPQDYGYTF. The CDR3 DNA follows: TGTGCCAGCAGCTTGGACCCACAGGACTATGGCTACACCTTC.

This sequence joins TRBV2 and TRBJ1-5; 7 bases align to TRBD1. The CDR3 runs 15 residues. Germline V gene sequence: CDR1 SNHLY, CDR2 FYNNEI. With 6 bases clipped from V and 4 bases from J, the junction kept 9 bases outside the gene matches. CDR3 region: CASRRGGISNQPQHF. The DNA for the CDR3 is TGTGCCAGCAGGCGAGGGGGCATATCAAATCAGCCCCAGCATTTT.

The V gene is TRBV7-9, the J gene TRBJ1-2; TRBD1 matches 9 bases. Germline assignment: CDR1 SEHNR and CDR2 FQNEAQ (reference sequence). Trimming removed 3 bases from V and 8 bases from J; junction bases left unmatched: 7. The CDR3 loop spans 14 amino acids. The CDR3 bases are TGTGCCAGCAGCTTTTCCACAGGGGGCTGGGGCTACACCTTC. Translating it yields CASSFSTGGWGYTF.